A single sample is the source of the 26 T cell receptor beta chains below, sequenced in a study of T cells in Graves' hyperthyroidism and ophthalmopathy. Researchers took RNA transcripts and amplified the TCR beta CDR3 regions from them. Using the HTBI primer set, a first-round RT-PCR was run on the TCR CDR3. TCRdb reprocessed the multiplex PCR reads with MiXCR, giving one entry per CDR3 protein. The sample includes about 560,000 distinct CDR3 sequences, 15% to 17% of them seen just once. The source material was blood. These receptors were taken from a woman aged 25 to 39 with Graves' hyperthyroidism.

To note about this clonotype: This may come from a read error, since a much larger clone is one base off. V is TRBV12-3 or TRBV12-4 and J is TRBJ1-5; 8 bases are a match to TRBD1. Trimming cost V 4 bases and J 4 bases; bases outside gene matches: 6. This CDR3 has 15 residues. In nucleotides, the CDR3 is TGTGCCAGCAGTTCAGCGCAGGGGGCGAATCAGCCCCAGCATTTT. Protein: CASSSAQGANQPQHF.

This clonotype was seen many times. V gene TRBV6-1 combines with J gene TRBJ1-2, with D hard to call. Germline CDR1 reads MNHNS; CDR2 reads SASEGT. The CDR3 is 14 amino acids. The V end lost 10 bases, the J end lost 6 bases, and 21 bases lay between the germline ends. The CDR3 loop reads CATLVAEGRHGYTF. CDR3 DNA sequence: TGTGCCACCCTAGTCGCCGAGGGTCGGCATGGCTACACCTTC.

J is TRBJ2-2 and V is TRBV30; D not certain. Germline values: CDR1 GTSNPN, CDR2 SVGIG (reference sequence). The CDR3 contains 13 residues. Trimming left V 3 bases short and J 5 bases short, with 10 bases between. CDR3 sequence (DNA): TGTGCCTGGAGCAGGCAGAGGACCGGGGAGCTGTTTTTT. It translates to CAWSRQRTGELFF.

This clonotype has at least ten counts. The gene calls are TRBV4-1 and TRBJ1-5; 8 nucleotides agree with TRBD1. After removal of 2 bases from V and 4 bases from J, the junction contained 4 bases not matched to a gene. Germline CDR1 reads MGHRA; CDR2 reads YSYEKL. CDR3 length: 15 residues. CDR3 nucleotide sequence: TGCGCCAGCAGCCAACAGGGGGCTCTAAATCAGCCCCAGCATTTT. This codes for CASSQQGALNQPQHF.

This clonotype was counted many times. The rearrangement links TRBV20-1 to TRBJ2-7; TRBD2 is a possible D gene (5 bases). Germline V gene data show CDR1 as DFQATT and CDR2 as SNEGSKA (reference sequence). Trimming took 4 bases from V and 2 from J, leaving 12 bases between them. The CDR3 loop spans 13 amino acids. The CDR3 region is CSATGLATYEQYF. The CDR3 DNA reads TGCAGTGCTACAGGACTGGCAACCTACGAGCAGTACTTC.

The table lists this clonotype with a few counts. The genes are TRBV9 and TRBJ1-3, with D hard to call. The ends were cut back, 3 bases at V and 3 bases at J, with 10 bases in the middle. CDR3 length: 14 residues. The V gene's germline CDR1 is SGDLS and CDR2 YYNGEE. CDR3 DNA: TGTGCCAGCAGCGCGCTAACGAGTGGAAACACCATATATTTT. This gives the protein CASSALTSGNTIYF. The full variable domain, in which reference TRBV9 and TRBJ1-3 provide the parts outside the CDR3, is DSGVTQTPKHLITATGQRVTLRCSPRSGDLSVYWYQQSLDQGLQFLIQYYNGEERAKGNILERFSAQQFPDLHSELNLSSLELGDSALYFCASSALTSGNTIYFGEGSWLTVV.

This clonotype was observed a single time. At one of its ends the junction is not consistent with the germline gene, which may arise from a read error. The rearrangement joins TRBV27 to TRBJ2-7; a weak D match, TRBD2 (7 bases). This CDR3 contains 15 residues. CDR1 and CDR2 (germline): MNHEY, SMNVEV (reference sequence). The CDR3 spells CTSSSGGGVGYEQYF. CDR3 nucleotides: TGTACCAGCAGCTCGGGGGGCGGAGTTGGGTACGAGCAGTACTTC.

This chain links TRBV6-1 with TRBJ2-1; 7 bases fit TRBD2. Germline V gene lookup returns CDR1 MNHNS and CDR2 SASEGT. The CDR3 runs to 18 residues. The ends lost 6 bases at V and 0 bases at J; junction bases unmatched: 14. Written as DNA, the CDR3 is TGTGCCAGCAGCTTGGCCAGGCTCGCTAGCGGCTCCTACAATGAGCAGTTCTTC. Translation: CASSLARLASGSYNEQFF.

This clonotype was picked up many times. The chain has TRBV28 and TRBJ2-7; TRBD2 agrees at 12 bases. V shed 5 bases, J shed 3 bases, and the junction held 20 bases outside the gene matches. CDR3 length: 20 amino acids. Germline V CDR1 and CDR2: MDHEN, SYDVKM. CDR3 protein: CASSRQTGTATSGRNYEQYF. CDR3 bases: TGTGCCAGCAGTCGGCAGACAGGGACTGCAACTAGCGGGAGGAACTACGAGCAGTACTTC.

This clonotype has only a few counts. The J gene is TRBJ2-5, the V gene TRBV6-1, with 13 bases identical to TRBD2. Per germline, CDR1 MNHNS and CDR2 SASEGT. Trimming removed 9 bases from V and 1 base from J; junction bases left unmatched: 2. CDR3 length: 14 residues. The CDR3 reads CASTSGRAQETQYF. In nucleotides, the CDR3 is TGTGCCAGTACTAGCGGGAGGGCCCAAGAGACCCAGTACTTC.

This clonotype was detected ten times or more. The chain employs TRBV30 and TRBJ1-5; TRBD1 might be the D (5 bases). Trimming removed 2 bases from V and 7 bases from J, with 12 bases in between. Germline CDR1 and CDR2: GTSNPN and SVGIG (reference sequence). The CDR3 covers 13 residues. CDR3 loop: CAWSLGGRQPQHF. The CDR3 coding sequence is TGTGCCTGGAGTCTCGGGGGGAGGCAGCCCCAGCATTTT.

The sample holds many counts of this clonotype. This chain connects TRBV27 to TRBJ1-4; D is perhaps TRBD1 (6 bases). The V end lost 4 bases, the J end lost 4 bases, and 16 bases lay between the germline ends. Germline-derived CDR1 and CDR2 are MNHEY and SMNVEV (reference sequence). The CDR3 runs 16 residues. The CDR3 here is CASSSDYGGHNEKLFF. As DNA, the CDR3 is TGTGCCAGCAGTTCCGACTACGGGGGCCATAATGAAAAACTGTTTTTT.

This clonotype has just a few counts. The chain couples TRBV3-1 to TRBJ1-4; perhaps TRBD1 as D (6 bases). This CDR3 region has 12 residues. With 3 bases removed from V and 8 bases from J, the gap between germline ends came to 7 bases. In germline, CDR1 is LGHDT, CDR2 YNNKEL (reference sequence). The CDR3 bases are TGTGCCAGCAGCCAGGGGGCCGAAAAACTGTTTTTT. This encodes CASSQGAEKLFF. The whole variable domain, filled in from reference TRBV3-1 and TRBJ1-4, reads DTAVSQTPKYLVTQMGNDKSIKCEQNLGHDTMYWYKQDSKKFLKIMFSYNNKELIINETVPNRFSPKSPDKAHLNLHINSLELGDSAVYFCASSQGAEKLFFGSGTQLSVL.

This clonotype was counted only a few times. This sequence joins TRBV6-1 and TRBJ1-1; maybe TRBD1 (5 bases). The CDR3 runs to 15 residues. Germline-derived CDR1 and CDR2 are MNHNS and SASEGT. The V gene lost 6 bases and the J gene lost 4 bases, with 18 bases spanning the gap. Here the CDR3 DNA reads TGTGCCAGCAGGGCGCCTTGGGGGGACGGCACTGAAGCTTTCTTT. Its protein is CASRAPWGDGTEAFF.

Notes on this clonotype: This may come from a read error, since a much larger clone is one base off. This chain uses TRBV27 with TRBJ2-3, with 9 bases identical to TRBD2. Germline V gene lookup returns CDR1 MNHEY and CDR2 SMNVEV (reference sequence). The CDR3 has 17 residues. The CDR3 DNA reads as TGTGCCACCAGTGATCGCGTGACTAGCGGCAAAGCAGATGCGCAGTATTTT. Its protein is CATSDRVTSGKADAQYF.

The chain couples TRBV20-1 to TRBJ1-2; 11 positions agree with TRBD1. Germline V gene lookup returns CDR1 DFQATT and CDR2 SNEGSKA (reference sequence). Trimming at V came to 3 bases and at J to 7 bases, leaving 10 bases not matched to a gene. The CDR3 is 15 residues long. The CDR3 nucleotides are TGCAGTGCTAGTCTCCCGAGGGGACAGGGGGGTGGCTACACCTTC. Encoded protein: CSASLPRGQGGGYTF.

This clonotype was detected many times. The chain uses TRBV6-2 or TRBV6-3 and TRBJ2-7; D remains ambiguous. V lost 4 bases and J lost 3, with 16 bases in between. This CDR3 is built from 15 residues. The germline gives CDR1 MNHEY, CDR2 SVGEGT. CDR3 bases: TGTGCCAGCAGTTCCCGTTGGGGTGCCAGCTACGAGCAGTACTTC. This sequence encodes CASSSRWGASYEQYF.

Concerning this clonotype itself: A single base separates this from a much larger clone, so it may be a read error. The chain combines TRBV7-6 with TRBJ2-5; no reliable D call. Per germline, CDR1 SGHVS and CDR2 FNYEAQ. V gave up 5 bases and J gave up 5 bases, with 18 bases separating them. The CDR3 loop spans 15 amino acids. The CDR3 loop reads CASSPGPNRWETQYF. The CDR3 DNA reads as TGTGCCAGCAGCCCCGGGCCGAACAGATGGGAGACCCAGTACTTC.

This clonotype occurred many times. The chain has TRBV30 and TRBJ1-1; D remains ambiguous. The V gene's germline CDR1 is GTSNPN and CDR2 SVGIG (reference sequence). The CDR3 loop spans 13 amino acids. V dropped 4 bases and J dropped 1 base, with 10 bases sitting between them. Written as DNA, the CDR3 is TGTGCCTGGATTGCAGTTTGGAACACTGAAGCTTTCTTT. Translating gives CAWIAVWNTEAFF.

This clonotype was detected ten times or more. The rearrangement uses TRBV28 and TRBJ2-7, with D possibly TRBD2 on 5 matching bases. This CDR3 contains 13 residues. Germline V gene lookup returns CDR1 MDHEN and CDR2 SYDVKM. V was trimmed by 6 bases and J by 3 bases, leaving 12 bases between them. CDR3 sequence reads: CASSLDTSYEQYF. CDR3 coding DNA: TGTGCCAGCAGCTTAGATACTAGCTACGAGCAGTACTTC.

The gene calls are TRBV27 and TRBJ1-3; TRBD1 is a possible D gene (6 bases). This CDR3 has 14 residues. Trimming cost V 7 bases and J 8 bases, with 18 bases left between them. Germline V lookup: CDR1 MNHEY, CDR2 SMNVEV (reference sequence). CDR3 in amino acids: CASMDRGRDDTIYF. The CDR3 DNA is TGTGCCAGCATGGACCGGGGGCGTGATGACACCATATATTTT.

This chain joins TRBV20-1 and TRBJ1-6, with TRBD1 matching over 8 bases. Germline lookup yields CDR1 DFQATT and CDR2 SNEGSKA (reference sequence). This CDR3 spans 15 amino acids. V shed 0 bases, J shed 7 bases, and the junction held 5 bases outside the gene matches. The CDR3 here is CSARDRQGFNSPLHF. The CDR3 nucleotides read TGCAGTGCTAGAGATCGACAGGGGTTCAATTCACCCCTCCACTTT.

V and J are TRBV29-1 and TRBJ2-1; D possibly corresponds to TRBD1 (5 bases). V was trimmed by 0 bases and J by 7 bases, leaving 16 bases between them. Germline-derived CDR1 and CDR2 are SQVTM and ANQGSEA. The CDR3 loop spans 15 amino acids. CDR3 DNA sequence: TGCAGCGTTGAAGATAGCCAGGGCCGGAGTAATGAGCAGTTCTTC. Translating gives CSVEDSQGRSNEQFF.

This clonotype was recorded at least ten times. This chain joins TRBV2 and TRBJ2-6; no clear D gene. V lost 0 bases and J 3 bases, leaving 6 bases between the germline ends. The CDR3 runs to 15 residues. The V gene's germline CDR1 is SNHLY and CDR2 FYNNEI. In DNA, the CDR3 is TGTGCCAGCAGTGAAGCCGGTAGTGGGGCCAACGTCCTGACTTTC. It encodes CASSEAGSGANVLTF.

CDR3 in DNA: TGCGCCAGCAGCTTCCGGGAGGGGAGCACAGATACGCAGTATTTT. Encoded protein: CASSFREGSTDTQYF. This chain links TRBV5-1 with TRBJ2-3; 8 positions agree with TRBD2. The junction had 2 bases not matched to a gene; V was cut back by 2 bases and J by 0 bases. The CDR3 has 15 residues. CDR1 SGHRS and CDR2 YFSETQ come from the germline V gene.

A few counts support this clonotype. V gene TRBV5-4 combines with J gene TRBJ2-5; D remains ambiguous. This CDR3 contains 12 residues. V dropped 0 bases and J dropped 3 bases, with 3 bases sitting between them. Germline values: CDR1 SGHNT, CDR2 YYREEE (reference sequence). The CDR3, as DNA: TGTGCCAGCAGCTTGGAAGAAGAGACCCAGTACTTC. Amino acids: CASSLEEETQYF.